Following are 28 T cell receptor beta chains from one sample sequenced in a study of blood T cells in healthy people across ages. A sample-barcoded 5' primer and a J-beta primer mix were used in a second PCR of roughly 6 to 12 cycles. TCRdb itself ran the 5' RACE reads through MiXCR, one entry per CDR3 protein. The sample includes 1.6 million or so distinct CDR3 sequences, 30% to 35% of them seen just once. The material sequenced was blood. The receptors originated from a young woman in good health.

The gene calls are TRBV6-6 and TRBJ2-3, with D perhaps given as TRBD1 or TRBD2 (5 bases each). V was clipped by 2 bases and J by 4 bases, with 13 bases between them. Germline V gene sequence: CDR1 MNHNY, CDR2 SVGAGI (reference sequence). CDR3 length: 15 residues. The CDR3 sequence: CASSYVRVGADTQYF. As DNA, the CDR3 is TGTGCCAGCAGTTACGTCAGGGTGGGGGCAGATACGCAGTATTTT.

V is TRBV3-1 and J is TRBJ1-6; 12 bases agree with TRBD1. V lost 4 bases and J lost 11; bases outside the gene matches: 3. CDR1 and CDR2 from the germline V gene are LGHDT and YNNKEL (reference sequence). The CDR3 extends over 14 amino acids. CDR3 sequence (DNA): TGTGCCAGCAGCCCGGGACAGGGGGCGACACCCCTCCACTTT. This sequence encodes CASSPGQGATPLHF.

This clonotype has only a few counts. The chain links TRBV29-1 to TRBJ2-6, with D possibly matching TRBD2 (6 bases). The CDR3 loop spans 15 amino acids. V lost 0 bases, J lost 4 bases, and 10 bases lay in between. CDR1 and CDR2 (germline): SQVTM, ANQGSEA. The CDR3 DNA follows: TGCAGCGTTGAAGAAGGGGAGGAGGGGGCCAACGTCCTGACTTTC. This sequence encodes CSVEEGEEGANVLTF.

Only a few counts were recorded for this clonotype. The J gene is TRBJ2-5, the V gene TRBV5-1, with 8 bases that match TRBD1. The J call is in doubt because the DNA end fits TRBJ2-7 better. The CDR3 runs to 14 residues. Germline CDR1 SGHRS, CDR2 YFSETQ. CDR3 region: CASSLQGAMNEQYF. For the CDR3, the DNA is TGCGCCAGCAGCTTGCAGGGGGCGATGAACGAGCAGTACTTC.

V usage is TRBV5-1 and J usage is TRBJ2-3; TRBD1 matches 8 bases. Per the germline V gene, CDR1 is SGHRS and CDR2 is YFSETQ. Losses at the gene ends were 3 bases for V and 2 bases for J; bases not matched to a gene: 5. CDR3 length: 15 residues. This chain's CDR3 is CASSWTGKDTDTQYF. The CDR3 DNA reads as TGCGCCAGCAGCTGGACAGGGAAGGACACAGATACGCAGTATTTT.

There are a few counts of this clonotype. The chain joins TRBV5-1 to TRBJ2-3, with TRBD2 matching over 7 bases. This CDR3 is built from 16 residues. Trimming at V came to 3 bases and at J to 4 bases, leaving 11 bases not matched to a gene. CDR1 is SGHRS, CDR2 YFSETQ, per germline. Here the CDR3 reads CASSSALAGVADTQYF. The CDR3 DNA sequence: TGCGCCAGCAGCTCGGCCCTCGCGGGAGTTGCAGATACGCAGTATTTT.

The table lists this clonotype with a count of one. The genes are TRBV7-9 and TRBJ1-2, with 9 nucleotides matching TRBD1. Germline trimming cut 5 bases from V and 6 bases from J; bases unmatched to any gene: 10. In germline, CDR1 is SEHNR, CDR2 FQNEAQ (reference sequence). The CDR3 has 15 residues. CDR3 DNA sequence: TGTGCCAGCAGCGGACAGGGGTTTCGTGTCCATGGCTACACCTTC. Its translation: CASSGQGFRVHGYTF.

This chain joins TRBV20-1 and TRBJ2-7; tentatively, D is TRBD2 (6 bases). The germline V and J ends were trimmed by 6 bases and 3 bases, with 15 bases remaining between them. Germline V lookup: CDR1 DFQATT, CDR2 SNEGSKA (reference sequence). The CDR3 contains 13 residues. The CDR3 DNA is TGCAGTGCCCCGGGCTTGGGGGGCTACGAGCAGTACTTC. Translating it yields CSAPGLGGYEQYF.

CDR3 sequence: CASSLGRRGIGNQYF. As DNA, the CDR3 is TGTGCCAGCAGCCTAGGGAGGAGGGGGATCGGGAACCAGTACTTC. The chain links TRBV7-2 to TRBJ2-7, with D perhaps assigned TRBD1 or TRBD2 (6 bases each). Germline V CDR1 and CDR2: SGHTA, FQGNSA. V was shortened by 5 bases and J by 10 bases, with 24 bases between the two germline ends. CDR3 length: 15 amino acids.

This rearrangement joins TRBV9 to TRBJ1-1; 10 bases align to TRBD1. The CDR3 runs 16 residues. J gave up 1 base and V 0 bases, and 3 bases lay outside the gene matches. Germline V gene lookup returns CDR1 SGDLS and CDR2 YYNGEE. CDR3 region: CASSVDGQGGNTEAFF. The CDR3 region has the DNA TGTGCCAGCAGCGTAGACGGACAGGGGGGGAACACTGAAGCTTTCTTT.

This clonotype was found a few times. The chain couples TRBV12-3 or TRBV12-4 to TRBJ1-6, with D uncertain. This CDR3 has 14 amino acids. V lost 3 bases to trimming and J lost 5 bases, with 8 bases between them. CDR3 DNA: TGTGCCAGCAGTTTTTCCCTGGATAATTCACCCCTCCACTTT. It is translated as CASSFSLDNSPLHF.

The V call is TRBV20-1, the J call TRBJ1-1; D is undetermined. V lost 3 bases and J lost 3, with 5 bases in between. CDR1 is DFQATT, CDR2 SNEGSKA, per germline (reference sequence). The CDR3 contains 11 residues. This CDR3 is CSASPYTEAFF. Here the CDR3 DNA reads TGCAGTGCTAGCCCCTACACTGAAGCTTTCTTT.

A few counts support this clonotype. This chain uses TRBV20-1 with TRBJ2-7; no clear D. This CDR3 has 13 amino acids. V was shortened by 6 bases and J by 2 bases, with 14 bases between the two germline ends. Germline CDR1 reads DFQATT; CDR2 reads SNEGSKA (reference sequence). The CDR3 DNA is TGCAGTGCCTCTTCGCGGCTAACCTACGAGCAGTACTTC. It codes for CSASSRLTYEQYF.

The chain links TRBV9 to TRBJ2-2; 7 bases align to TRBD1. The ends lost 3 bases at V and 2 bases at J; junction bases unmatched: 7. The length of the CDR3 is 16 residues. Per germline, CDR1 SGDLS and CDR2 YYNGEE. In nucleotides, the CDR3 is TGTGCCAGCAGCGACCGGGACAGACTCAACACCGGGGAGCTGTTTTTT. This sequence encodes CASSDRDRLNTGELFF.

V usage is TRBV28 and J usage is TRBJ2-2; D gene unclear. Germline V lookup: CDR1 MDHEN, CDR2 SYDVKM. The V end lost 3 bases, the J end lost 2 bases, and 16 bases lay between the germline ends. CDR3 length: 17 amino acids. CDR3: CASSFYTRKANTGELFF. In DNA form, the CDR3 reads TGTGCCAGCAGTTTCTACACGCGCAAGGCAAACACCGGGGAGCTGTTTTTT.

The chain couples TRBV10-3 to TRBJ2-1; D remains ambiguous. CDR1 and CDR2 from the germline V gene are ENHRY and SYGVKD. CDR3 size: 14 residues. The V end was cut by 6 bases, the J end by 8 bases, with 17 bases between. The CDR3 DNA is TGTGCCATCAGAGACGCGGACGGTGGGGATGAGCAGTTCTTC. It specifies CAIRDADGGDEQFF.

This clonotype was seen repeatedly, ten times or more. The gene calls are TRBV6-5 and TRBJ2-5; D unclear. This CDR3 region has 13 residues. With 2 bases removed from V and 4 bases from J, the gap between germline ends came to 8 bases. Germline V gene data show CDR1 as MNHEY and CDR2 as SVGAGI. For the CDR3, the DNA is TGTGCCAGCAGTTACGACCGCCGAGAGACCCAGTACTTC. This gives the protein CASSYDRRETQYF.

The rearrangement links TRBV11-2 to TRBJ2-6, with D possibly matching TRBD2 (5 bases). V was trimmed by 4 bases and J by 0 bases, leaving 13 bases between them. This CDR3 spans 17 amino acids. The V gene's germline CDR1 is SGHAT and CDR2 FQNNGV. The CDR3 DNA is TGTGCCAGCAGCTCCGTAATTGGGAGCTCTGGGGCCAACGTCCTGACTTTC. It encodes CASSSVIGSSGANVLTF.

The rearrangement links TRBV13 to TRBJ1-1, with 9 bases lining up with TRBD1. The J segment lost 5 bases and the V segment lost 1 base, leaving 5 bases of the junction unmatched. From germline, CDR1 is PRHDT and CDR2 FYEKMQ (reference sequence). This CDR3 spans 15 amino acids. In nucleotides, the CDR3 is TGTGCCAGCAGCTTAGTTGGGACAGGGTGGACTGAAGCTTTCTTT. Its translation: CASSLVGTGWTEAFF.

The chain is built from TRBV5-1 and TRBJ2-7; D is tentatively TRBD1 or TRBD2 (5 bases each). Per the germline V gene, CDR1 is SGHRS and CDR2 is YFSETQ. The CDR3 length is 13 residues. Deletions cut 4 bases from V and 9 bases from J, with 17 bases between. DNA of the CDR3: TGCGCCAGCAGCAGCCAGGGATTTGAGGGGCAGTACTTC. This codes for CASSSQGFEGQYF. Complete variable domain (other parts from reference TRBV5-1 and TRBJ2-7): KAGVTQTPRYLIKTRGQQVTLSCSPISGHRSVSWYQQTPGQGLQFLFEYFSETQRNKGNFPGRFSGRQFSNSRSEMNVSTLELGDSALYLCASSSQGFEGQYFGPGTRLTVT.

The CDR3, as DNA: TGTGCCAGCAGCCAAGAAGCTACAGGCCTATCCGGGAACACTGAAGCTTTCTTT. It codes for CASSQEATGLSGNTEAFF. This rearrangement joins TRBV4-2 to TRBJ1-1, with D perhaps matching TRBD1 (5 bases). CDR3 size: 18 residues. Germline assignment: CDR1 LGHNA and CDR2 YNFKEQ. V lost 0 bases and J lost 1, with 18 bases in between.

This clonotype was counted a few times. The V call is TRBV11-3, the J call TRBJ2-3; perhaps TRBD2 as D (7 bases). Germline V gene lookup returns CDR1 SGHNT and CDR2 YENEEA. The CDR3 is made up of 15 amino acids. The germline V and J ends were trimmed by 2 bases and 4 bases, with 13 bases remaining between them. CDR3 nucleotide sequence: TGTGCCAGCAGCTTAAGGGGGGGCCTTTCAGATACGCAGTATTTT. Protein: CASSLRGGLSDTQYF. Supplemented by reference TRBV11-3 and TRBJ2-3, the full variable domain reads EAGVVQSPRYKIIEKKQPVAFWCNPISGHNTLYWYLQNLGQGPELLIRYENEEAVDDSQLPKDRFSAERLKGVDSTLKIQPAELGDSAVYLCASSLRGGLSDTQYFGPGTRLTVL.

This clonotype has ten or more counts. Germline and junction disagree at one end, which may indicate a read error. The rearrangement links TRBV5-1 to TRBJ2-7, with TRBD1 matching 9 bases. Looked up from germline, CDR1 is SGHRS and CDR2 is YFSETQ. This CDR3 is 14 amino acids long. This chain's CDR3 is CASSLGQGLYEQYF. CDR3 in DNA: TGTGCCAGCAGCTTGGGACAGGGCCTCTACGAGCAGTACTTC.

The V and J genes are TRBV21-1 and TRBJ2-4; the listed D gene, TRBD1, was not tested against the DNA. TRBV21-1 is tagged as a pseudogene. The CDR3 is 17 residues long. The chain's CDR3 is CASSKGGGPRGGNIQYF. The DNA of the CDR3 is TGTGCCAGCAGCAAAGGTGGGGGACCCCGGGGAGGAAACATTCAGTACTTC.

The rearrangement joins TRBV20-1 to TRBJ2-7, with TRBD2 matching 9 bases. CDR1 and CDR2 from the germline V gene are DFQATT and SNEGSKA (reference sequence). The CDR3 runs to 16 residues. V lost 0 bases and J lost 0; bases outside the gene matches: 6. Written as DNA, the CDR3 is TGCAGTGCTAGAGATGCGCGGGGGGGCCGCTCCTACGAGCAGTACTTC. Translated, it gives CSARDARGGRSYEQYF.

This clonotype was observed a few times. V usage is TRBV7-9 and J usage is TRBJ1-1; no clear D gene. The CDR3 totals 17 residues. The ends were cut back, 1 base at V and 5 bases at J, with 20 bases in the middle. CDR1 is SEHNR, CDR2 FQNEAQ, per germline (reference sequence). The CDR3 is CASSLVEVGEVGTEAFF. The CDR3 DNA reads as TGTGCCAGCAGCTTAGTCGAAGTCGGGGAGGTAGGGACTGAAGCTTTCTTT.

V and J are TRBV5-6 and TRBJ2-1; 9 nucleotides align to TRBD2. CDR3 size: 11 residues. CDR1 and CDR2 (germline): SGHDT, YYEEEE. J was trimmed by 14 bases and V by 3 bases; bases with no gene match: 3. This CDR3 is CASSWEREEFF. The CDR3 DNA follows: TGTGCCAGCAGCTGGGAGCGGGAGGAGTTCTTC.

The genes are TRBV12-1 and TRBJ1-2; TRBD1, as called in the table, went unchecked against the DNA. TRBV12-1 is classified as a pseudogene. The CDR3 has 17 amino acids. For the CDR3, the DNA is TGTGCCAGCAGCTGGGGGACAGGCCACCGGCAGAGTTCGGGCTACACCTTC. Translation: CASSWGTGHRQSSGYTF.